One TCR beta chain is described in this entry. The antigen remains unidentified. Expansion with viral peptide pools was applied to antigen-specific CD4+ T cells by the ViraFEST assay prior to sequencing. Following 10 days of culture, CD4+ T cells were isolated. Having tested negative for nucleocapsid antibodies, the vaccine recipients showed no prior SARS-CoV-2 infection. Wells of more than 1.5 million PBMC each were grown with 7.5 to 10 IU/ml IL-2 and about 10 ug/ml peptides. Germline CDR1 reads SGHRS; CDR2 reads YFSETQ. The CDR3 contains 15 residues. Trimming took off 6 bases at V and 9 bases at J, with 22 bases between the two ends. This entry comes from a study of vaccination effects on CD4 cells after COVID-19. Overall study results and limits: There were few convalescent patients in the study and no early post-infection timepoints. Among infection- and vaccine-induced clones, marked clonal contraction occurred late after vaccination.

Using immunoSEQ multiplex PCR, the repertoire was profiled, and TCRdb retains in-frame clones only, with some absent. The table has 60,000 to 65,000 clones, over 70% seen once. The chain uses TRBV5-1 and TRBJ2-1, with D possibly matching TRBD2 (6 bases). The sequencing here drew on CD4+ T cells from PBMCs cultured with HCoV-OC43 spike peptides, taken before COVID-19 vaccination. Subset of the sample: HCoV-OC43 spike overlapping peptide pool stimulation. The receptor was isolated from a human donor who received a COVID-19 vaccine. The CDR3 sequence: CASNPTSGLRGEQFF. For the CDR3, the DNA is TGCGCCAGCAACCCTACAAGCGGGCTTCGCGGTGAGCAGTTCTTC.